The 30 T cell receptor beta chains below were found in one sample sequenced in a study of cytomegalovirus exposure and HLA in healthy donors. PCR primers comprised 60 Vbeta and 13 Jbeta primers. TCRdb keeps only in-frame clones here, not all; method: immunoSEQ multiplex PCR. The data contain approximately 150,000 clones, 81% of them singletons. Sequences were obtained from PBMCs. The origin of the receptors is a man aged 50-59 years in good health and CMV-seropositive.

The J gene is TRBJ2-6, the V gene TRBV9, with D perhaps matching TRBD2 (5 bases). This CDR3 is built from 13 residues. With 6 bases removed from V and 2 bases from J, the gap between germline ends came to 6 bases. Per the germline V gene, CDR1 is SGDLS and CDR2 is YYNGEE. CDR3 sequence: CASKRAGANVLTF. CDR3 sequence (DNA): TGTGCCAGCAAGAGGGCTGGGGCCAACGTCCTGACTTTC.

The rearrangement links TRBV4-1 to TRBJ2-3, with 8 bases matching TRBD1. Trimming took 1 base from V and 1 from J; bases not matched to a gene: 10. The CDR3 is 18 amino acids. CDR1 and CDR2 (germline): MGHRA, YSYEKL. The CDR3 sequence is CASSQGGYPGGGTDTQYF. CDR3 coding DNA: TGCGCCAGCAGCCAAGGGGGCTATCCAGGGGGCGGCACAGATACGCAGTATTTT.

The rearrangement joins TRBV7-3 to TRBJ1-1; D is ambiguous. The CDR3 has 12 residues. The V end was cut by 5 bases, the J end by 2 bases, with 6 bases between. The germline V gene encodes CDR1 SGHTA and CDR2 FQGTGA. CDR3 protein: CASSNYNTEAFF. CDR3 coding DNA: TGTGCCAGCAGCAACTATAACACTGAAGCTTTCTTT. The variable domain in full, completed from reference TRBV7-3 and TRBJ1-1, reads GAGVSQTPSNKVTEKGKYVELRCDPISGHTALYWYRQSLGQGPEFLIYFQGTGAADDSGLPNDRFFAVRPEGSVSTLKIQRTERGDSAVYLCASSNYNTEAFFGQGTRLTVV.

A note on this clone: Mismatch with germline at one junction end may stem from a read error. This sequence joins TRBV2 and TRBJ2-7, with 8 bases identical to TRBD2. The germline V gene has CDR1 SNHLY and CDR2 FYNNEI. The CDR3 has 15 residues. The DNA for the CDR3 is TGTGCCAGCAGTGAAGCGCTTCCCCGGACTAGCCCTTCAACCTTC. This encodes CASSEALPRTSPSTF.

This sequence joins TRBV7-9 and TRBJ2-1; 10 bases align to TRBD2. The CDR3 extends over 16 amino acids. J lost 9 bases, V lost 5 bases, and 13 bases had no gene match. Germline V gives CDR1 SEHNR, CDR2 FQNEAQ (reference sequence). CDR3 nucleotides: TGTGCCAGCAGCGCAGGATGGACTAGCGGAGGGGGTGAGCAGTTCTTC. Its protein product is CASSAGWTSGGGEQFF.

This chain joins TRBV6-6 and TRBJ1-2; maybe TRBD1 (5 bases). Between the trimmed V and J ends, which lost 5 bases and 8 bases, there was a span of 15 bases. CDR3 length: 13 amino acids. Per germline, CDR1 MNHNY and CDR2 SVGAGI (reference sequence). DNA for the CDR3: TGTGCCAGCAGTCCTCGGGGGGTTGGAGGCTACACCTTC. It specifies CASSPRGVGGYTF.

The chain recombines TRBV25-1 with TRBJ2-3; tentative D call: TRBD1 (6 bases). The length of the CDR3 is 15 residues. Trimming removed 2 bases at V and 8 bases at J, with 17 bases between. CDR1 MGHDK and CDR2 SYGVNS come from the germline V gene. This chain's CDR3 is CASSEPRNGGVTQYF. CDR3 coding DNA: TGTGCCAGCAGTGAACCTAGGAATGGGGGCGTTACGCAGTATTTT.

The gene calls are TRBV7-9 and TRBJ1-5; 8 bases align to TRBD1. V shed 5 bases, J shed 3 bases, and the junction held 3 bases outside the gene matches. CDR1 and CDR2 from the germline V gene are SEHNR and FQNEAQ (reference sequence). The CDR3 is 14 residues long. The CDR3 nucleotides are TGTGCCAGCAGCCCGACAGGGGACAATCAGCCCCAGCATTTT. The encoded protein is CASSPTGDNQPQHF.

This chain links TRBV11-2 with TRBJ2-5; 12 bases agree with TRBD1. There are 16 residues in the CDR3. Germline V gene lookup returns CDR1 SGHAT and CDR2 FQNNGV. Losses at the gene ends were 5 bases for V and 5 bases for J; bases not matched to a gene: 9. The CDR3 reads CASSTAGTGGVETQYF. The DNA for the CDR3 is TGTGCCAGCAGCACTGCCGGGACAGGGGGCGTGGAGACCCAGTACTTC.

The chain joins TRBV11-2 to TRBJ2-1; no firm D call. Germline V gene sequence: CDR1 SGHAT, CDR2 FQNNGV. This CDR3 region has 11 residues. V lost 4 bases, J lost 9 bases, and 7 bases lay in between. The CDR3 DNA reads TGTGCCAGCAGCTCGACATCTGAGCAGTTCTTC. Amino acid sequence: CASSSTSEQFF.

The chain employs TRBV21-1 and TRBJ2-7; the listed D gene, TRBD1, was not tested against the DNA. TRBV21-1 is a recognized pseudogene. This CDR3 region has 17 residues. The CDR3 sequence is CASSKENSGQGTYEQYF. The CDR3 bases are TGTGCCAGCAGCAAAGAGAACTCAGGACAGGGGACCTACGAGCAGTACTTC.

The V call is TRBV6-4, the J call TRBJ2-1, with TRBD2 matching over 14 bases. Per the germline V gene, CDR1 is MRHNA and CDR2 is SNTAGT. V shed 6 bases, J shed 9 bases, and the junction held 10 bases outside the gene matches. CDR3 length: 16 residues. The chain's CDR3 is CASSAGTSGGRGEQFF. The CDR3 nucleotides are TGTGCCAGCAGCGCCGGGACTAGCGGGGGTCGGGGTGAGCAGTTCTTC.

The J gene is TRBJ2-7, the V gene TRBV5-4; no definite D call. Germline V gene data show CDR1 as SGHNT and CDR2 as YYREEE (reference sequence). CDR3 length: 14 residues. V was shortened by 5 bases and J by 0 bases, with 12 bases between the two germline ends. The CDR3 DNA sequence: TGTGCCAGCAGTTTCGCCAGAAACTCCTACGAGCAGTACTTC. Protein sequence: CASSFARNSYEQYF.

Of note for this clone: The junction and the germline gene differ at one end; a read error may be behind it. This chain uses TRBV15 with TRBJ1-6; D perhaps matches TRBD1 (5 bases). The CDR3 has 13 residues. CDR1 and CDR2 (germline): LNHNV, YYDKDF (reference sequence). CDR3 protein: CATCRQYNSPLHF. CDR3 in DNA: TGTGCCACCTGCAGACAGTATAATTCACCCCTCCACTTT.

Written as DNA, the CDR3 is TGTGCCAGCAGTACCCGACAGGGAAAAGCTTTCTTT. It is translated as CASSTRQGKAFF. This sequence joins TRBV28 and TRBJ1-1; 7 nucleotides line up with TRBD1. V lost 5 bases to trimming and J lost 9 bases; unmatched junction nucleotides: 6. CDR3 length: 12 amino acids. Germline CDR1 MDHEN, CDR2 SYDVKM.

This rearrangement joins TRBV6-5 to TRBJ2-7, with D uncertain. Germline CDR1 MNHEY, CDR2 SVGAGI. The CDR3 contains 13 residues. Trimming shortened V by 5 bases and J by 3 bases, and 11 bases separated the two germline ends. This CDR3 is CASSRSASYEQYF. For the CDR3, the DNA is TGTGCCAGCAGTCGATCCGCCAGCTACGAGCAGTACTTC.

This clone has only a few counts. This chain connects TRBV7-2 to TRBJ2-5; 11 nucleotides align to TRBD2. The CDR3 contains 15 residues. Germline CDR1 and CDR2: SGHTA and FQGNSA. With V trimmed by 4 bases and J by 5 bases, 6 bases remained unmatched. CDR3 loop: CASSSGSGGAETQYF. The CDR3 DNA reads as TGTGCCAGCAGCTCCGGTAGCGGGGGGGCGGAGACCCAGTACTTC.

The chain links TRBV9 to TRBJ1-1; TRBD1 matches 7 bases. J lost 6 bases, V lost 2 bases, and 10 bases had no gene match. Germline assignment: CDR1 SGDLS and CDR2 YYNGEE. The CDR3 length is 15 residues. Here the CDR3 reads CASSVRGDSPAEAFF. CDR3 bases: TGTGCCAGCAGCGTGAGGGGGGACAGTCCCGCTGAAGCTTTCTTT.

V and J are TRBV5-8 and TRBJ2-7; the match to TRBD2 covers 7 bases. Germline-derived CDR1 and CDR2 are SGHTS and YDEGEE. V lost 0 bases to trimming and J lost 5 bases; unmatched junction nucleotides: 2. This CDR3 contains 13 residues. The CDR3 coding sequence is TGTGCCAGCAGCTTGGGGGGAGGGCACGAGCAGTACTTC. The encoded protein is CASSLGGGHEQYF.

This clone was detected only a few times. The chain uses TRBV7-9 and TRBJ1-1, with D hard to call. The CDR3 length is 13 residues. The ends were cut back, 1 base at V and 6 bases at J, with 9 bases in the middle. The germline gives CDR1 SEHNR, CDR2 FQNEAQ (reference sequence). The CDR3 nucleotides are TGTGCCAGCAGCTTAGAAGAGGGCGCTGAAGCTTTCTTT. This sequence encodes CASSLEEGAEAFF.

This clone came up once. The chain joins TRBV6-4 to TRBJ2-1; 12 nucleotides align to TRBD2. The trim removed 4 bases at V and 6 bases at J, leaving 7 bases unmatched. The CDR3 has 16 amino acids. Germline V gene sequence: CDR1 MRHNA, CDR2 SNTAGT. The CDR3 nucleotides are TGTGCCAGCAGTGGACTAGCGGGGGAGACGTGCAATGAGCAGTTCTTC. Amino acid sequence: CASSGLAGETCNEQFF.

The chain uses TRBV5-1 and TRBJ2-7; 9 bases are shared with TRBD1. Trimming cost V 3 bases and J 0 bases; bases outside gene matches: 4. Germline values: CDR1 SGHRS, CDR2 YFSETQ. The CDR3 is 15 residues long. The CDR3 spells CASSWTGVSSYEQYF. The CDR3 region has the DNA TGCGCCAGCAGCTGGACAGGGGTAAGCTCCTACGAGCAGTACTTC.

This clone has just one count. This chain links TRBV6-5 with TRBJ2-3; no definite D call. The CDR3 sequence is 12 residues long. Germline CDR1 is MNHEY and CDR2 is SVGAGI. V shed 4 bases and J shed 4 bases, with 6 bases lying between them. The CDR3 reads CASSSTSDTQYF. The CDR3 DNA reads TGTGCCAGCAGTTCGACTTCAGATACGCAGTATTTT.

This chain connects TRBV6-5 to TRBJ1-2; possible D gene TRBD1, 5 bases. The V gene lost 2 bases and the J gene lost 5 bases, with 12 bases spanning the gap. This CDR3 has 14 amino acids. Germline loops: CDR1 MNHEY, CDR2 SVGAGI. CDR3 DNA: TGTGCCAGCAGTTACGTCGCAGGGTCTTATGGCTACACCTTC. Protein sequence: CASSYVAGSYGYTF.

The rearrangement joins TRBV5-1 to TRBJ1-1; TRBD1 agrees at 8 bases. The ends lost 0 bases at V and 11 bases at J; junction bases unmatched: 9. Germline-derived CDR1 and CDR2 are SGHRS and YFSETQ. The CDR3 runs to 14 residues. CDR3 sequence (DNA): TGCGCCAGCAGCTTGGAAGGGACAGGATTGGAGGCTTTCTTT. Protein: CASSLEGTGLEAFF. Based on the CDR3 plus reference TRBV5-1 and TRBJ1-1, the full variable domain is KAGVTQTPRYLIKTRGQQVTLSCSPISGHRSVSWYQQTPGQGLQFLFEYFSETQRNKGNFPGRFSGRQFSNSRSEMNVSTLELGDSALYLCASSLEGTGLEAFFGQGTRLTVV.

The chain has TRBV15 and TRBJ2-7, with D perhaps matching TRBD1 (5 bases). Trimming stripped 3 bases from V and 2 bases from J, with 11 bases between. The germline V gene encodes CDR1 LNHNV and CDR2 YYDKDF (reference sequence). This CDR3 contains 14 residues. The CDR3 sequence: CATSRVDIPYEQYF. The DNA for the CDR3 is TGTGCCACCAGCAGGGTGGACATCCCCTACGAGCAGTACTTC. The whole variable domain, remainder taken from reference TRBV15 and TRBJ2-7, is DAMVIQNPRYQVTQFGKPVTLSCSQTLNHNVMYWYQQKSSQAPKLLFHYYDKDFNNEADTPDNFQSRRPNTSFCFLDIRSPGLGDTAMYLCATSRVDIPYEQYFGPGTRLTVT.

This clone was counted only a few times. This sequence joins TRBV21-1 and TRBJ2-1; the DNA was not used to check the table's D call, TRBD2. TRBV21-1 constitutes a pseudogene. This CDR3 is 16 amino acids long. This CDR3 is CASSNEVPSPYNEQFF. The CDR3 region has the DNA TGTGCCAGCAGCAACGAGGTCCCGAGCCCCTACAATGAGCAGTTCTTC.

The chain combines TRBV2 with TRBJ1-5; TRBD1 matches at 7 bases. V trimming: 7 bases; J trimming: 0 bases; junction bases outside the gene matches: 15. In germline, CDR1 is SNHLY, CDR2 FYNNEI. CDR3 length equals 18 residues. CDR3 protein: CASTISLGQSYSNQPQHF. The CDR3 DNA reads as TGTGCCAGCACTATCAGCCTGGGACAGTCATATAGCAATCAGCCCCAGCATTTT.

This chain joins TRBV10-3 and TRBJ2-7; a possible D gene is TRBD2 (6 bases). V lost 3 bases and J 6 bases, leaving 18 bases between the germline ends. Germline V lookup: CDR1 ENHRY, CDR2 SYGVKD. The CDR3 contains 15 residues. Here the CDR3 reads CAISDGGAAAVEQYF. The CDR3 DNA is TGTGCCATCAGTGACGGAGGGGCGGCGGCCGTCGAGCAGTACTTC.

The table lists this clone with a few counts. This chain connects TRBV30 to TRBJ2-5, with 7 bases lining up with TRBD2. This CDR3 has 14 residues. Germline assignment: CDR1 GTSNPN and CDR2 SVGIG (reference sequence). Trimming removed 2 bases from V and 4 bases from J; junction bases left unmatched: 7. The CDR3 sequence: CAWSRDGGGETQYF. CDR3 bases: TGTGCCTGGAGTAGGGACGGCGGGGGAGAGACCCAGTACTTC.